The clone carrying this TCR beta chain showed up many times. The sample comes from a study of T cells in Graves' hyperthyroidism and ophthalmopathy. Study-level information: The blood sample was taken at first diagnosis, before treatment began.

Graves' hyperthyroidism without ophthalmopathy progression within 18 months was termed stable. It was RNA transcripts that yielded the amplified TCR beta CDR3 regions. A first-round RT-PCR of the TCR CDR3 used the HTBI primer set. TCRdb re-derived calls from the multiplex PCR reads in MiXCR, one entry per CDR3 protein. This table has 350,000 to 400,000 distinct CDR3 sequences, just under 15% appearing once. Sequences were obtained from blood. The TCR originated in a woman in her 30s with Graves' hyperthyroidism.

The CDR3 reads CASSETPSGNTIYF. In DNA form, the CDR3 reads TGTGCCAGCAGTGAGACGCCCTCTGGAAACACCATATATTTT. The rearrangement joins TRBV2 to TRBJ1-3, with D unclear. The V gene lost 3 bases and the J gene lost 0 bases, with 6 bases spanning the gap. The CDR3 runs to 14 residues. Germline V gene data show CDR1 as SNHLY and CDR2 as FYNNEI. The whole variable domain, remainder taken from reference TRBV2 and TRBJ1-3, is EPEVTQTPSHQVTQMGQEVILRCVPISNHLYFYWYRQILGQKVEFLVSFYNNEISEKSEIFDDQFSVERPDGSNFTLKIRSTKLEDSAMYFCASSETPSGNTIYFGEGSWLTVV.